This T cell receptor beta chain was retrieved from a study of blood T cells in healthy people across ages. A second PCR of roughly 7 to 11 cycles used a sample-barcoded 5' primer and a J-beta primer mix. One entry per CDR3 protein results from TCRdb running MiXCR on the 5' RACE reads. The profile covers about 1,400,000 distinct CDR3 sequences, with about 40% appearing a single time and 7.9% taken by the ten largest. V shed 3 bases and J shed 6 bases, with 17 bases lying between them. The CDR3 totals 16 residues. The sequenced sample was blood. The clonotype comes from a woman under 30 in good health. The rearrangement uses TRBV12-3 or TRBV12-4 and TRBJ1-4; D is undetermined. The CDR3 here is CASSFNSGPTHEKLFF. In DNA form, the CDR3 reads TGTGCCAGCAGTTTTAATTCGGGTCCTACTCATGAAAAACTGTTTTTT.